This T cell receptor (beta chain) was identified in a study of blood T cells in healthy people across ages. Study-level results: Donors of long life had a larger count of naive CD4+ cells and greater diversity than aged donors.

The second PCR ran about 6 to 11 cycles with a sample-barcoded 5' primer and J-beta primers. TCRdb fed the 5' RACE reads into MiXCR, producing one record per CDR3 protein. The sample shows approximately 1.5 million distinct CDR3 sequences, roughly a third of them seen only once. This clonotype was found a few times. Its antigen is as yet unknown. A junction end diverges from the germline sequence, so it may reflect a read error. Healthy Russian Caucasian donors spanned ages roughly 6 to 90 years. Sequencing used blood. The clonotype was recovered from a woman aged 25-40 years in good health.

The CDR3 here is CASRLDRGLGPQHF. CDR3 coding DNA: TGCGCCAGCAGGTTGGACAGGGGGCTCGGGCCCCAGCATTTT. The chain has TRBV5-1 and TRBJ1-5, with 11 bases identical to TRBD1. The germline gives CDR1 SGHRS, CDR2 YFSETQ. This CDR3 has 14 amino acids.